This T cell receptor (beta chain) was obtained from a study of T cell responses to AZD1222 COVID-19 vaccine. Study findings and constraints: The study identified only a handful of AZD1222 recipients as seropositive at baseline. Dominant at 160-218 and 743-854, vaccine-associated CD4 TCRs also spanned spike.

V dropped 3 bases and J dropped 5; count of bases not matched to a gene: 9. The CDR3 length is 18 residues. Germline lookup yields CDR1 LNHNV and CDR2 YYDKDF (reference sequence). Some clones are missing from TCRdb's copy, which holds only in-frame ones; the method was immunoSEQ multiplex PCR. Among 150,000 to 200,000 clones listed, 88% were seen once. A note on this clone: As yet, its antigen is unknown.

J is TRBJ2-5 and V is TRBV15; 16 positions match TRBD2. The source was peripheral blood, collected on day 0 of AZD1222 vaccination. The sequence was obtained from an adult in good health. DNA for the CDR3: TGTGCCACCAGCAGGATAACGCCGGGACTAGCGGGGGGGGAGACCCAGTACTTC. Translated: CATSRITPGLAGGETQYF.